What follows is one T cell receptor (beta chain) and its context. This CDR3 contains 21 residues. V trimming: 6 bases; J trimming: 3 bases; junction bases outside the gene matches: 18. From germline, CDR1 is SNHLY and CDR2 FYNNEI. These data are taken from a study of graft-versus-host responses after intestinal transplantation. Across the whole study: The whole recipient group had anti-thymocyte globulin induction followed by tacrolimus and steroids for approximately three years.

Clones were sequenced by immunoSEQ multiplex PCR, and TCRdb holds only the in-frame ones, with some missing. The sample yields about 45,000 clones, roughly nine tenths seen once. The sample in question was PBMCs, obtained 524 days after transplant. The sequence was collected from a human patient who received an intestinal transplant, so some T cells may come from the graft donor. This sequence joins TRBV2 and TRBJ2-2, with 14 bases that match TRBD2. For the CDR3, the DNA is TGTGCCAGCAGAGTGCTACTATCCGGGACTAGCGGGAGTAAGGACACCGGGGAGCTGTTTTTT. Its translation: CASRVLLSGTSGSKDTGELFF.